A selection of T cell receptor beta chains follows, all from one sample in a study of CDR3 diversity in severe acne. MiXCR was run by TCRdb on the PCR reads, yielding one entry per CDR3 protein. The data contain more than 80,000 distinct CDR3 sequences, around 54% of them singletons. What was sequenced was blood. The receptors derive from a male donor with severe acne vulgaris. CDR3s include the opening cysteine and the closing phenylalanine or tryptophan. D genes are given only for firm matches. Clone size is not always given. Where it is, it says once, few, many or a class for expanded clones.

CDR3: CSAIPIRGLEAFF; DNA: TGCAGCGCCATACCGATCAGGGGGCTGGAAGCTTTCTTT; length: 13; J: TRBJ1-1; D: TRBD1; V: TRBV29-1; size: many
CDR3: CSVDVEDEKLFF; DNA: TGCAGCGTTGATGTGGAAGATGAAAAACTGTTTTTT; length: 12; J: TRBJ1-4; D: -; V: TRBV29-1; size: -
CDR3: CVSSPGSYEQYF; DNA: TGTGTCAGCAGCCCGGGGTCTTACGAGCAGTACTTC; length: 12; J: TRBJ2-7; D: -; V: TRBV7-9; size: -
CDR3: CASSGILAGGRDTQYF; DNA: TGTGCCAGCAGTGGAATACTAGCGGGAGGGCGAGATACGCAGTATTTT; length: 16; J: TRBJ2-3; D: TRBD2; V: TRBV2; size: many
CDR3: CASSEYGSSPLHF; DNA: TGTGCCAGCAGTGAATATGGGAGTTCACCCCTCCACTTT; length: 13; J: TRBJ1-6; D: -; V: TRBV25-1; size: -
CDR3: CASSASASGETQYF; DNA: TGCGCCAGCAGTGCCTCGGCTAGCGGGGAGACCCAGTACTTC; length: 14; J: TRBJ2-5; D: TRBD2; V: TRBV10-1; size: -
CDR3: CASSFRDREGAEAFF; DNA: TGTGCCAGCAGCTTCCGGGACAGGGAAGGCGCTGAAGCTTTCTTT; length: 15; J: TRBJ1-1; D: TRBD1; V: TRBV7-9; size: few
CDR3: CASSSLASRNTDTQYF; DNA: TGTGCCAGCAGTTCCCTAGCGAGTCGGAACACAGATACGCAGTATTTT; length: 16; J: TRBJ2-3; D: -; V: TRBV12-3/TRBV12-4; size: -
CDR3: CASSSGGTPTYEQYF; DNA: TGTGCCAGCAGCTCAGGGGGGACACCTACCTACGAGCAGTACTTC; length: 15; J: TRBJ2-7; D: -; V: TRBV7-3; size: medium-sized
CDR3: CASSLVTVQETQYF; DNA: TGTGCCAGCAGCTTAGTGACAGTCCAAGAGACCCAGTACTTC; length: 14; J: TRBJ2-5; D: -; V: TRBV7-2; size: -
CDR3: CASSEVIQPQHF; DNA: TGTGCCAGCAGTGAGGTCATTCAGCCCCAGCATTTT; length: 12; J: TRBJ1-5; D: -; V: TRBV2; size: few
CDR3: CSASLTPATGSRRGYTF; DNA: TGCAGTGCTAGTCTCACCCCAGCGACAGGGAGTCGTCGTGGCTACACCTTC; length: 17; J: TRBJ1-2; D: TRBD1; V: TRBV20-1; size: many
CDR3: CASSTRQADYGYTF; DNA: TGTGCCAGCAGCACCCGACAGGCGGACTATGGCTACACCTTC; length: 14; J: TRBJ1-2; D: -; V: TRBV7-2; size: -
CDR3: CTSSVVASAAREQFF; DNA: TGTACCAGCAGCGTAGTGGCTAGCGCGGCCCGAGAGCAGTTCTTC; length: 15; J: TRBJ2-1; D: -; V: TRBV9; size: -
CDR3: CSVPGSPQETQYF; DNA: TGCAGCGTTCCCGGGAGCCCGCAAGAGACCCAGTACTTC; length: 13; J: TRBJ2-5; D: -; V: TRBV29-1; size: -
CDR3: CASGPLSTQYF; DNA: TGTGCCAGCGGACCCCTGAGTACGCAGTATTTT; length: 11; J: TRBJ2-3; D: -; V: TRBV25-1; size: once
CDR3: CASSYRAGAIGELFF; DNA: TGTGCCAGCAGTTACCGGGCGGGAGCGATCGGGGAGCTGTTTTTT; length: 15; J: TRBJ2-2; D: TRBD2; V: TRBV6-5; size: -
CDR3: CASSYSKQADEKLFF; DNA: TGTGCCAGCAGTTACTCGAAGCAGGCAGATGAAAAACTGTTTTTT; length: 15; J: TRBJ1-4; D: -; V: TRBV10-3; size: -
CDR3: CASSGATGAGQPQHF; DNA: TGTGCCAGTAGTGGTGCGACAGGGGCAGGACAGCCCCAGCATTTT; length: 15; J: TRBJ1-5; D: TRBD1; V: TRBV19; size: -
CDR3: CATSRDGTGYGCTF; DNA: TGTGCCACCAGCAGAGATGGTACGGGCTATGGCTGCACCTTC; length: 14; J: TRBJ1-2; D: -; V: TRBV15; size: -
CDR3: CASSQDFVGYGNTIYF; DNA: TGTGCCAGCAGCCAAGATTTTGTAGGCTACGGAAACACCATATATTTT; length: 16; J: TRBJ1-3; D: -; V: TRBV4-2; size: many
CDR3: CASSYSTSGRVYEQFF; DNA: TGTGCCAGCAGTTACTCGACTAGCGGGAGGGTCTATGAGCAGTTCTTC; length: 16; J: TRBJ2-1; D: TRBD2; V: TRBV6-5; size: once
CDR3: CASSYQGLSSYEQYF; DNA: TGTGCCAGCAGTTACCAGGGGCTCAGCTCCTACGAGCAGTACTTC; length: 15; J: TRBJ2-7; D: -; V: TRBV10-3; size: -
CDR3: CASNDVDSYGYTF; DNA: TGCGCCAGCAATGATGTTGATTCCTATGGCTACACCTTC; length: 13; J: TRBJ1-2; D: -; V: TRBV10-2; size: few
CDR3: CASSQERGLTLEAFF; DNA: TGCGCCAGCAGCCAAGAGAGGGGCCTCACGCTTGAAGCTTTCTTT; length: 15; J: TRBJ1-1; D: -; V: TRBV4-1; size: -